This TCR beta chain appears in the sequencing data of a study of PD-L1 blockade in urothelial cancer. As for time point: peripheral blood 6 weeks after treatment start. J was trimmed by 7 bases and V by 1 base; bases with no gene match: 6. CDR3 size: 14 residues. Germline assignment: CDR1 SGHDN and CDR2 FVKESK. Data came from immunoSEQ multiplex PCR; TCRdb stores just in-frame clones and leaves some out. Of about 36,000 clones in the sample, more than 75% are singletons; the top ten hold about 10%. Here the sequenced sample was PBMCs, taken around atezolizumab (anti-PD-L1) treatment. The TCR sequence derives from a man in his forties with urothelial cancer. This sequence joins TRBV14 and TRBJ1-2; 7 nucleotides match TRBD1. DNA for the CDR3: TGTGCCAGCAGCCAAGCAGGGGGGATCGGTGGCTACACCTTC. This translates into CASSQAGGIGGYTF. Complete variable domain (other parts from reference TRBV14 and TRBJ1-2): EAGVTQFPSHSVIEKGQTVTLRCDPISGHDNLYWYRRVMGKEIKFLLHFVKESKQDESGMPNNRFLAERTGGTYSTLKVQPAELEDSGVYFCASSQAGGIGGYTFGSGTRLTVV.